The 12 T cell receptor beta chains presented below share a single source sample, sequenced in a study of identical twins. Each CDR3 protein is one row after TCRdb ran MiXCR on the 5' RACE reads. The sample holds a few hundred thousand distinct CDR3 sequences, approximately 10% seen once. Sequenced sample: memory T cells sorted from blood. The origin of the receptors is a man between 45 and 60 years old in good health.

This clonotype has at least ten counts. This chain joins TRBV20-1 and TRBJ2-1; 8 bases match TRBD1. The ends lost 3 bases at V and 5 bases at J; junction bases unmatched: 15. Germline V gene lookup returns CDR1 DFQATT and CDR2 SNEGSKA (reference sequence). The CDR3 runs 17 residues. The CDR3 region is CSASPRVWTGSDNEQFF. CDR3 sequence (DNA): TGCAGTGCTAGTCCCCGGGTTTGGACAGGGAGCGACAATGAGCAGTTCTTC.

This clonotype was seen ten or more times. The J gene is TRBJ2-5, the V gene TRBV4-3; D may be TRBD1 or TRBD2 (5 bases each). Trimming cost V 4 bases and J 5 bases, with 17 bases left between them. From germline, CDR1 is LGHNA and CDR2 YSLEER. The CDR3 has 15 amino acids. CDR3 sequence reads: CASSRGTAKEETQYF. The CDR3, as DNA: TGCGCCAGCAGCCGAGGGACCGCCAAGGAGGAGACCCAGTACTTC.

This clonotype was observed a few times. The chain combines TRBV4-1 with TRBJ1-3, with TRBD1 as a possible D gene (5 bases). CDR3 length: 17 residues. CDR1 is MGHRA and CDR2 is YSYEKL in the germline V gene. V lost 4 bases, J lost 0 bases, and 16 bases lay in between. This CDR3 is CASSLSRAQFSGNTIYF. CDR3 in DNA: TGCGCCAGCAGCCTATCCAGGGCCCAATTCTCTGGAAACACCATATATTTT.

This clonotype has just a few counts. This chain uses TRBV5-4 with TRBJ2-3, with unresolved D. CDR1 is SGHNT and CDR2 is YYREEE in the germline V gene (reference sequence). The ends were cut back, 4 bases at V and 4 bases at J, with 13 bases in the middle. The CDR3 has 14 residues. CDR3 bases: TGTGCCAGCAGCCCCTACACACAGTCAGATACGCAGTATTTT. Translated: CASSPYTQSDTQYF.

This clonotype was detected only a few times. V is TRBV7-6 and J is TRBJ2-3, with D unclear. Germline lookup yields CDR1 SGHVS and CDR2 FNYEAQ. This CDR3 spans 15 amino acids. Trimming took 2 bases from V and 2 from J, leaving 11 bases between them. The CDR3 coding sequence is TGTGCCAGCAGCTTATTGGCCAGGCCCACAGATACGCAGTATTTT. This codes for CASSLLARPTDTQYF.

This clonotype was observed many times. The chain uses TRBV12-3 or TRBV12-4 and TRBJ2-3, with 7 bases fitting TRBD1. The CDR3 is 18 amino acids. Losses at the gene ends were 6 bases for V and 1 base for J; bases not matched to a gene: 16. The CDR3: CASSPAWGTEERTDTQYF. DNA for the CDR3: TGTGCCAGCAGCCCAGCGTGGGGGACAGAGGAGCGCACAGATACGCAGTATTTT.

This clonotype occurred many times. The CDR3 DNA is TGCAGCGTTGCAGGGGGCGCAAGGTCTGGGGCCAACGTCCTGACTTTC. This codes for CSVAGGARSGANVLTF. V gene TRBV29-1 combines with J gene TRBJ2-6; 8 bases are shared with TRBD1. Germline V gives CDR1 SQVTM, CDR2 ANQGSEA. The CDR3 loop spans 16 amino acids. V shed 4 bases and J 1 base; nucleotides not matched to a gene: 6.

This clonotype was picked up many times. The genes are TRBV29-1 and TRBJ2-7; a weak D match, TRBD2 (5 bases). CDR1 is SQVTM and CDR2 is ANQGSEA in the germline V gene. V was shortened by 3 bases and J by 5 bases, with 23 bases between the two germline ends. This CDR3 is 16 amino acids long. CDR3 bases: TGCAGCGTTGAGCAACGGGCTAGCCTCTTCGAGCACGAGCAGTACTTC. Translating it yields CSVEQRASLFEHEQYF.

This clonotype was detected a few times. The J gene is TRBJ2-7, the V gene TRBV28, with 9 bases aligning to TRBD2. CDR3 length: 15 amino acids. CDR1 MDHEN and CDR2 SYDVKM come from the germline V gene. V lost 4 bases to trimming and J lost 4 bases; unmatched junction nucleotides: 8. The CDR3 sequence: CASSSLTSGSYEQYF. The DNA of the CDR3 is TGTGCCAGCAGTTCCCTGACTAGCGGAAGTTACGAGCAGTACTTC.

This clonotype was observed at least ten times. V usage is TRBV28 and J usage is TRBJ1-5; 10 bases line up with TRBD1. With V trimmed by 5 bases and J by 1 base, 2 bases remained unmatched. The CDR3 runs 15 residues. Germline loops: CDR1 MDHEN, CDR2 SYDVKM. CDR3 loop: CASSADRGSNQPQHF. CDR3 coding DNA: TGTGCCAGCAGTGCGGACAGGGGGAGCAATCAGCCCCAGCATTTT.

A few counts support this clonotype. The chain has TRBV10-3 and TRBJ1-3, with a weak D call TRBD1 (5 bases). The V and J ends lost 8 bases and 0 bases respectively, with 11 bases between them. The CDR3 totals 14 residues. Germline CDR1 reads ENHRY; CDR2 reads SYGVKD. CDR3 sequence: CAIWDGSSGNTIYF. CDR3 DNA: TGTGCCATCTGGGACGGGAGCTCTGGAAACACCATATATTTT.

This clonotype came up many times. The CDR3 protein is CASSQAPDTIYF. CDR3 sequence (DNA): TGTGCCAGCAGCCAAGCCCCGGACACCATATATTTT. The genes are TRBV14 and TRBJ1-3; D is uncertain. The V end was cut by 1 base, the J end by 8 bases, with 6 bases between. Germline assignment: CDR1 SGHDN and CDR2 FVKESK. The CDR3 length is 12 residues.